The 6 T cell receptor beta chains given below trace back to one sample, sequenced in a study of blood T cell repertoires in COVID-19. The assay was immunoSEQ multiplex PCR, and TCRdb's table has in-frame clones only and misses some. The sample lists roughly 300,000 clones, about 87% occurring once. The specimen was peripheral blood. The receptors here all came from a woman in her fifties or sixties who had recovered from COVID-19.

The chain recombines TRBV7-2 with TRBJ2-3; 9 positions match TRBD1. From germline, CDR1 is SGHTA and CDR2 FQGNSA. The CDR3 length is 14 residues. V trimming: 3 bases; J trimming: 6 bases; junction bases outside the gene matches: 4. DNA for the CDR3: TGTGCCAGCAGCTTCGGGACAGGGAGGGATACGCAGTATTTT. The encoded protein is CASSFGTGRDTQYF.

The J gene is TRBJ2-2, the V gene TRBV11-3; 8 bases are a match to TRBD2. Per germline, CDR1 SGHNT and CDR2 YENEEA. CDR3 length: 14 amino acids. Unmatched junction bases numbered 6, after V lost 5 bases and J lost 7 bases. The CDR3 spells CASSPGTSIGELFF. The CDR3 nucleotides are TGTGCCAGCAGCCCTGGGACTAGTATCGGGGAGCTGTTTTTT.

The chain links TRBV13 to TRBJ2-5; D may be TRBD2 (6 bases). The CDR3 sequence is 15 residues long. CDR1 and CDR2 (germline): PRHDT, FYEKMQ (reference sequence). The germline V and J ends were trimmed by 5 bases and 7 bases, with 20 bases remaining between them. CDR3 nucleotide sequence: TGTGCCAGCAGCACCCGGGACTCATGGGGAGGGACCCAGTACTTC. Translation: CASSTRDSWGGTQYF. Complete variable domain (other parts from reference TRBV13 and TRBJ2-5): AAGVIQSPRHLIKEKRETATLKCYPIPRHDTVYWYQQGPGQDPQFLISFYEKMQSDKGSIPDRFSAQQFSDYHSELNMSSLELGDSALYFCASSTRDSWGGTQYFGPGTRLLVL.

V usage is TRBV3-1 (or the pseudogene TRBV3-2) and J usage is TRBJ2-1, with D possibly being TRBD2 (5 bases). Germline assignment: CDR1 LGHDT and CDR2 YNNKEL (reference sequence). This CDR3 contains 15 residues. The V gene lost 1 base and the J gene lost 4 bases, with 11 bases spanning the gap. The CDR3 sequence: CASSQVASSYNEQFF. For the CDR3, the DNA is TGTGCCAGCAGCCAAGTGGCTAGCAGTTACAATGAGCAGTTCTTC.

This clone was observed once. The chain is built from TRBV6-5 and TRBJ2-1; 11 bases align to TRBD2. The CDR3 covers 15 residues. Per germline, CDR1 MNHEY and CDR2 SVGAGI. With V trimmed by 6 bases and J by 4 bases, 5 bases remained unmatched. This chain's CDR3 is CASRQGLAEYNEQFF. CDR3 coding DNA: TGTGCCAGCAGACAGGGACTAGCGGAGTACAATGAGCAGTTCTTC.

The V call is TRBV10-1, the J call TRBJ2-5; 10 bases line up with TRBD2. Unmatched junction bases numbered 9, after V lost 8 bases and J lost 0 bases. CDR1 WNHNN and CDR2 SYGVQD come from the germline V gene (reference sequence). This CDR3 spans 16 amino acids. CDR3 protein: CASPPVSGRNQETQYF. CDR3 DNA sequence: TGCGCCAGCCCCCCCGTTAGCGGGAGGAACCAAGAGACCCAGTACTTC.